The 3 T cell receptor beta chains in this list originate from one sample, sequenced in a study of long-term antiretroviral therapy in people with HIV. Survey level was the resolution at which the v3.0 immunoSEQ assay ran. Sequenced by immunoSEQ multiplex PCR; TCRdb stores in-frame clones only, minus some. The sample consists of some 34,000 clones, about 85% of them appearing once. The sequenced sample was unsorted PBMCs, obtained 1.9 years after starting antiretroviral therapy. The origin of the receptors is a man aged 18-30 years with HIV.

Only a few counts were recorded for this clone. The rearrangement links TRBV6-1 to TRBJ2-5, with 7 bases lining up with TRBD2. Germline CDR1 and CDR2: MNHNS and SASEGT. The junction had 7 bases not matched to a gene; V was cut back by 0 bases and J by 6 bases. The CDR3 is made up of 15 amino acids. In nucleotides, the CDR3 is TGTGCCAGCAGTGAAGCGGGGGGGGTACAGAAGACCCAGTACTTC. As protein: CASSEAGGVQKTQYF.

The V and J genes are TRBV6-6 and TRBJ2-1, with D perhaps matching TRBD1 (5 bases). There are 14 residues in the CDR3. CDR1 is MNHNY, CDR2 SVGAGI, per germline (reference sequence). V lost 7 bases and J 0 bases, leaving 10 bases between the germline ends. The CDR3 protein is CASTRGFSYNEQFF. DNA of the CDR3: TGTGCCAGCACTAGGGGTTTCTCCTACAATGAGCAGTTCTTC.

This clone was seen only a few times. The V and J genes are TRBV6-4 and TRBJ2-1, with TRBD2 identical over 10 bases. The CDR3 covers 13 residues. The junction had 1 base not matched to a gene; V was cut back by 5 bases and J by 6 bases. Germline loops: CDR1 MRHNA, CDR2 SNTAGT. The CDR3 DNA follows: TGTGCCAGCAGTAGCGGGGGGGCCAATGAGCAGTTCTTC. Its protein product is CASSSGGANEQFF.